This T cell receptor (beta chain) comes out of a study of T-cell memory formation after mild COVID-19. About the study: TCR clusters showed largely donor specificity.

TCR alpha and TCR beta cDNA libraries carrying sample barcodes and UMIs were produced by 5'RACE using constant-segment primers. MiXCR, run by TCRdb on the 5' RACE reads, gives a single entry per CDR3 protein. The repertoire consists of 300,000 to 400,000 distinct CDR3 sequences, with around 30% occurring once and the leading ten covering approximately 13%. Study-level points and caveats: Some SARS-CoV-2-responding clones were already detected in memory before infection. Confirmation of SARS-CoV-2 specificity was lacking for second-wave clones peaking day 37.

With regard to this clonotype: The antigen is not known.

The V end was cut by 6 bases, the J end by 0 bases, with 16 bases between. There are 16 residues in the CDR3. Germline CDR1 and CDR2: MNHNY and SVGAGI (reference sequence). This TCR was sampled from an adult woman who had mild COVID-19 (a few samples of this study predate the infection). Cell type and time point are not known. The specimen was PBMCs or a T cell subset sorted from them (not recorded which). The rearrangement joins TRBV6-6 to TRBJ2-3; D is perhaps TRBD2 (5 bases). The CDR3 protein is CASRPWGAASTDTQYF. The CDR3 bases are TGTGCCAGCAGACCTTGGGGAGCGGCTAGCACAGATACGCAGTATTTT.